These 32 T cell receptor beta chains originate from one sample sequenced in a study of blood T cell repertoires in COVID-19. Profiled with immunoSEQ multiplex PCR; TCRdb holds only in-frame clones, not every one. The sample has about 200,000 clones, approximately 86% seen once. The sample taken for sequencing was peripheral blood. The receptors here all came from a man in his 60s with acute or convalescent COVID-19.

The chain combines TRBV15 with TRBJ1-1; no firm D call. The V gene's germline CDR1 is LNHNV and CDR2 YYDKDF (reference sequence). This CDR3 is built from 15 residues. V lost 0 bases and J lost 1, with 9 bases in between. The CDR3 DNA sequence: TGTGCCACCAGCAGAGATCTAGCGGGGAACACTGAAGCTTTCTTT. Translation gives CATSRDLAGNTEAFF.

This clone turned up a few times. The chain employs TRBV27 and TRBJ1-2; 11 bases agree with TRBD1. CDR1 is MNHEY, CDR2 SMNVEV, per germline (reference sequence). V shed 2 bases and J 7 bases; nucleotides not matched to a gene: 3. The CDR3 contains 14 residues. The CDR3 DNA reads TGTGCCAGCAGTTTACGCGGGACAGGGGGTGGCTACACCTTC. This gives the protein CASSLRGTGGGYTF.

The chain links TRBV19 to TRBJ1-2; D gene uncertain. Per the germline V gene, CDR1 is LNHDA and CDR2 is SQIVND (reference sequence). V lost 5 bases to trimming and J lost 4 bases, with 11 bases between them. The length of the CDR3 is 13 residues. CDR3 sequence (DNA): TGTGCCAGTAGTTCCCGAGCTTTCTATGGCTACACCTTC. Translating gives CASSSRAFYGYTF. Full variable domain (remainder filled in from reference TRBV19 and TRBJ1-2): DGGITQSPKYLFRKEGQNVTLSCEQNLNHDAMYWYRQDPGQGLRLIYYSQIVNDFQKGDIAEGYSVSREKKESFPLTVTSAQKNPTAFYLCASSSRAFYGYTFGSGTRLTVV.

This clone was seen only once. This chain's CDR3 is CASGDSGGRSYEQYF. DNA of the CDR3: TGTGCCAGCGGCGATAGCGGGGGGAGATCCTACGAGCAGTACTTC. This chain connects TRBV28 to TRBJ2-7; 10 bases map to TRBD2. The V segment lost 8 bases and the J segment 1 base; nucleotides outside the gene matches: 8. Germline V CDR1 and CDR2: MDHEN, SYDVKM. This CDR3 has 15 amino acids.

This clone was counted only a few times. This chain links TRBV9 with TRBJ2-1; perhaps TRBD2 as D (7 bases). Germline values: CDR1 SGDLS, CDR2 YYNGEE. V was shortened by 3 bases and J by 8 bases, with 21 bases between the two germline ends. The CDR3 loop spans 16 amino acids. The CDR3 bases are TGTGCCAGCAGCGCCCCAACTCGGGGGGCAGTGGATGAGCAGTTCTTC. Protein: CASSAPTRGAVDEQFF. The full variable domain, its missing parts supplied by reference TRBV9 and TRBJ2-1, is DSGVTQTPKHLITATGQRVTLRCSPRSGDLSVYWYQQSLDQGLQFLIQYYNGEERAKGNILERFSAQQFPDLHSELNLSSLELGDSALYFCASSAPTRGAVDEQFFGPGTRLTVL.

The CDR3 DNA reads as TGTGCCAGCAGCTTGCCACCAGGTTTTCCTGAAGCTTTCTTT. It codes for CASSLPPGFPEAFF. The rearrangement joins TRBV5-6 to TRBJ1-1; no reliable D call. The CDR3 is 14 residues long. The V end lost 1 base, the J end lost 6 bases, and 13 bases lay between the germline ends. Germline V CDR1 and CDR2: SGHDT, YYEEEE.

This rearrangement joins TRBV19 to TRBJ2-1, with TRBD2 identical over 7 bases. V lost 1 base and J lost 2; bases outside the gene matches: 5. CDR1 and CDR2 (germline): LNHDA, SQIVND (reference sequence). The CDR3 totals 16 residues. This chain's CDR3 is CASSIVVGRAYNEQFF. CDR3 DNA sequence: TGTGCCAGTAGTATAGTGGTAGGGAGGGCCTACAATGAGCAGTTCTTC.

This sequence joins TRBV6-1 and TRBJ1-2; 7 bases map to TRBD1. Germline V gene lookup returns CDR1 MNHNS and CDR2 SASEGT. The length of the CDR3 is 17 residues. The V gene end was trimmed by 1 base and the J gene end by 4 bases; junction bases not matched to a gene: 12. As DNA, the CDR3 is TGTGCCAGCAGTGAAGGTCGGCGGGCAGGGGGGATCTATGGCTACACCTTC. Translating it yields CASSEGRRAGGIYGYTF.

The gene calls are TRBV4-3 and TRBJ2-1, with TRBD2 identical over 7 bases. Germline V lookup: CDR1 LGHNA, CDR2 YSLEER. V was clipped by 1 base and J by 7 bases; unmatched bases: 7. The CDR3 consists of 15 residues. The CDR3 DNA is TGCGCCAGCAGCCAAGGTCAGCGGGGTCAGAATGAGCAGTTCTTC. This sequence encodes CASSQGQRGQNEQFF.

The chain combines TRBV25-1 with TRBJ2-7, with D possibly being TRBD1 (5 bases). V lost 5 bases and J 4 bases, leaving 18 bases between the germline ends. The CDR3 has 15 amino acids. CDR1 and CDR2 (germline): MGHDK, SYGVNS. The CDR3 is CASSSGLTTAYEQYF. Here the CDR3 DNA reads TGTGCCAGCAGTTCAGGGCTGACAACCGCTTACGAGCAGTACTTC.

The chain couples TRBV5-6 to TRBJ2-1; 13 bases fit TRBD2. The germline CDR1 and CDR2 sequences are SGHDT and YYEEEE. The CDR3 spans 18 residues. The J segment lost 3 bases and the V segment lost 0 bases, leaving 6 bases of the junction unmatched. CDR3 DNA: TGTGCCAGCAGCTTGGTGGGGACTAGCGGGGATTTCTACAATGAGCAGTTCTTC. Amino acid sequence: CASSLVGTSGDFYNEQFF.

The chain carries TRBV18 and TRBJ2-3; tentative D call: TRBD2 (7 bases). Germline CDR1 is KGHSH and CDR2 is LQKENI. The CDR3 contains 13 residues. Deletions cut 5 bases from V and 6 bases from J, with 12 bases between. In DNA form, the CDR3 reads TGTGCCAGCTCAGGGGGGGCCGGGGATACGCAGTATTTT. Translating it yields CASSGGAGDTQYF. The full variable domain, completed using reference TRBV18 and TRBJ2-3, is NAGVMQNPRHLVRRRGQEARLRCSPMKGHSHVYWYRQLPEEGLKFMVYLQKENIIDESGMPKERFSAEFPKEGPSILRIQQVVRGDSAAYFCASSGGAGDTQYFGPGTRLTVL.

This sequence joins TRBV9 and TRBJ1-3; D possibly corresponds to TRBD1 (6 bases). Germline CDR1 SGDLS, CDR2 YYNGEE. Trimming left V 4 bases short and J 0 bases short, with 17 bases between. This CDR3 region has 17 residues. CDR3 bases: TGTGCCAGCAGCAGGAACCTGCAGGGACACTCTGGAAACACCATATATTTT. Its protein is CASSRNLQGHSGNTIYF.

V usage is TRBV7-3 and J usage is TRBJ1-1; the match to TRBD1 covers 8 bases. This CDR3 is 14 amino acids long. The V and J ends lost 5 bases and 1 base, in that order; junction bases with no gene match: 3. From germline, CDR1 is SGHTA and CDR2 FQGTGA. The CDR3 sequence: CASSAGQGNTEAFF. The CDR3 DNA is TGTGCCAGCAGCGCTGGACAGGGGAACACTGAAGCTTTCTTT.

The rearrangement uses TRBV13 and TRBJ2-4; 9 bases match TRBD2. Germline trimming cut 0 bases from V and 6 bases from J; bases unmatched to any gene: 6. Germline lookup yields CDR1 PRHDT and CDR2 FYEKMQ (reference sequence). The CDR3 runs to 16 residues. The CDR3 DNA reads TGTGCCAGCAGCTTAGGAGGAGCGGGGGGAGCAAACATTCAGTACTTC. Its translation is CASSLGGAGGANIQYF.

This rearrangement joins TRBV11-2 to TRBJ1-2; 7 nucleotides agree with TRBD1. This CDR3 spans 18 amino acids. V gave up 3 bases and J gave up 0 bases; unmatched junction bases: 13. CDR1 is SGHAT and CDR2 is FQNNGV in the germline V gene. The CDR3 DNA is TGTGCCAGCAGCTTTCTCGGACAGGAGTCCGCCGCTAACTATGGCTACACCTTC. Translated, it gives CASSFLGQESAANYGYTF.

V is TRBV18 and J is TRBJ2-1, with 13 nucleotides matching TRBD2. V lost 3 bases and J lost 2; bases outside the gene matches: 7. Germline values: CDR1 KGHSH, CDR2 LQKENI. The CDR3 extends over 18 amino acids. CDR3 loop: CASSPPPGTSGTYNEQFF. The CDR3 region has the DNA TGTGCCAGCTCACCGCCCCCCGGGACTAGCGGGACCTACAATGAGCAGTTCTTC.

The chain employs TRBV2 and TRBJ1-4; weak D call: TRBD1 (5 bases). This CDR3 spans 15 amino acids. The germline gives CDR1 SNHLY, CDR2 FYNNEI. V lost 7 bases and J 5 bases, leaving 17 bases between the germline ends. The CDR3 spells CASTRQDKENEKLFF. CDR3 DNA: TGTGCCAGCACTCGTCAGGACAAAGAAAATGAAAAACTGTTTTTT.

The V gene is TRBV27, the J gene TRBJ2-1; D is unresolved. CDR3 length: 14 amino acids. The V end was cut by 6 bases, the J end by 1 base, with 10 bases between. The germline CDR1 and CDR2 sequences are MNHEY and SMNVEV (reference sequence). The DNA for the CDR3 is TGTGCCAGCAGCCCCTCCGGGTCCTACAATGAGCAGTTCTTC. Its protein is CASSPSGSYNEQFF.

The rearrangement joins TRBV5-5 to TRBJ1-1, with D hard to call. Germline V CDR1 and CDR2: SGHKS, YYEKEE (reference sequence). V was shortened by 1 base and J by 2 bases, with 12 bases between the two germline ends. The CDR3 consists of 15 residues. The CDR3 region has the DNA TGTGCCAGCAGCTTGACTAGTACCATTAACACTGAAGCTTTCTTT. This gives the protein CASSLTSTINTEAFF.

This chain uses TRBV6-6 with TRBJ2-5; 10 bases map to TRBD2. The germline V gene encodes CDR1 MNHNY and CDR2 SVGAGI (reference sequence). The CDR3 is 15 residues long. V lost 5 bases to trimming and J lost 5 bases; unmatched junction nucleotides: 8. CDR3 residues: CASSLQRGGRETQYF. The DNA of the CDR3 is TGTGCCAGCAGTCTACAGCGGGGGGGCCGGGAGACCCAGTACTTC.

V is TRBV5-1 and J is TRBJ2-3; TRBD1 matches 8 bases. CDR3 length: 15 residues. The trim removed 4 bases at V and 6 bases at J, leaving 10 bases unmatched. CDR1 is SGHRS, CDR2 YFSETQ, per germline. The CDR3 bases are TGCGCCAGCAGCCGGACCGACAGGGGTTACGATACGCAGTATTTT. Its translation: CASSRTDRGYDTQYF. The full variable domain, rest sourced from reference TRBV5-1 and TRBJ2-3, is KAGVTQTPRYLIKTRGQQVTLSCSPISGHRSVSWYQQTPGQGLQFLFEYFSETQRNKGNFPGRFSGRQFSNSRSEMNVSTLELGDSALYLCASSRTDRGYDTQYFGPGTRLTVL.

The gene calls are TRBV2 and TRBJ2-1, with 9 bases matching TRBD2. This CDR3 spans 15 amino acids. V lost 7 bases, J lost 4 bases, and 8 bases stayed unmatched. Per the germline V gene, CDR1 is SNHLY and CDR2 is FYNNEI. CDR3 sequence (DNA): TGTGCCAGCACCCTCCAGCGGGGGGCATACAATGAGCAGTTCTTC. Translated, it gives CASTLQRGAYNEQFF.

This sequence joins TRBV28 and TRBJ1-5; perhaps TRBD1 as D (5 bases). The V end was cut by 3 bases, the J end by 7 bases, with 10 bases between. Germline CDR1 and CDR2: MDHEN and SYDVKM. The CDR3 sequence is 13 residues long. CDR3 region: CASSLSGQQPQHF. CDR3 coding DNA: TGTGCCAGCAGTTTGTCAGGGCAGCAGCCCCAGCATTTT.

V gene TRBV11-2 combines with J gene TRBJ2-5, with D tentatively TRBD2 (6 bases). V was shortened by 5 bases and J by 5 bases, with 18 bases between the two germline ends. This CDR3 region has 15 residues. Germline loops: CDR1 SGHAT, CDR2 FQNNGV. The CDR3 region is CASSPNGAGGETQYF. DNA of the CDR3: TGTGCCAGCAGCCCCAACGGAGCTGGGGGGGAGACCCAGTACTTC.

V usage is TRBV27 and J usage is TRBJ2-2, with 9 positions matching TRBD2. Germline loops: CDR1 MNHEY, CDR2 SMNVEV (reference sequence). CDR3 length equals 18 residues. With V trimmed by 5 bases and J by 1 base, 11 bases remained unmatched. The CDR3 sequence is CASSPPGLALQNTGELFF. The CDR3 DNA is TGTGCCAGCAGTCCCCCGGGACTAGCCTTGCAGAACACCGGGGAGCTGTTTTTT.

This rearrangement joins TRBV4-2 to TRBJ2-1; 14 bases are shared with TRBD2. V shed 1 base, J shed 9 bases, and the junction held 2 bases outside the gene matches. The CDR3 length is 15 residues. Germline V gives CDR1 LGHNA, CDR2 YNFKEQ. CDR3 DNA: TGTGCCAGCAGCCAAGGACTAGCGGGGGGGCTTGAGCAGTTCTTC. Translated, it gives CASSQGLAGGLEQFF.

The chain uses TRBV28 and TRBJ2-5; the D is unclear. This CDR3 contains 13 residues. CDR1 and CDR2 (germline): MDHEN, SYDVKM. V was shortened by 6 bases and J by 2 bases, with 10 bases between the two germline ends. CDR3 in amino acids: CASSLIQQETQYF. Written as DNA, the CDR3 is TGTGCCAGCAGCCTTATACAGCAAGAGACCCAGTACTTC.

The V and J genes are TRBV6-5 and TRBJ2-2, with 11 bases lining up with TRBD2. CDR1 is MNHEY, CDR2 SVGAGI, per germline. This CDR3 spans 15 amino acids. V lost 6 bases, J lost 5 bases, and 5 bases stayed unmatched. The CDR3 loop is CASRWTSGSTGELFF. The CDR3 DNA reads as TGTGCCAGCAGATGGACTAGCGGGTCGACCGGGGAGCTGTTTTTT.

CDR3 DNA sequence: TGTGCCAGCAGCACCCTTTCAGGGTCCAACTATGGCTACACCTTC. This translates into CASSTLSGSNYGYTF. The V gene is TRBV7-9, the J gene TRBJ1-2; D is possibly TRBD1 (5 bases). The CDR3 sequence is 15 residues long. The ends were cut back, 5 bases at V and 2 bases at J, with 15 bases in the middle. The V gene's germline CDR1 is SEHNR and CDR2 FQNEAQ (reference sequence).

The genes are TRBV2 and TRBJ1-2, with D tentatively TRBD1 (5 bases). The CDR3 is 12 amino acids. Germline assignment: CDR1 SNHLY and CDR2 FYNNEI. Between the trimmed V and J ends, which lost 6 bases and 4 bases, there was a span of 9 bases. CDR3 region: CASRQAPYGYTF. In DNA form, the CDR3 reads TGTGCCAGCAGACAGGCCCCCTATGGCTACACCTTC. The variable domain in full, completed from reference TRBV2 and TRBJ1-2, reads EPEVTQTPSHQVTQMGQEVILRCVPISNHLYFYWYRQILGQKVEFLVSFYNNEISEKSEIFDDQFSVERPDGSNFTLKIRSTKLEDSAMYFCASRQAPYGYTFGSGTRLTVV.

The J gene is TRBJ2-7, the V gene TRBV30; 12 positions match TRBD1. The CDR3 is 13 amino acids. Germline V gene data show CDR1 as GTSNPN and CDR2 as SVGIG (reference sequence). Trimming at V came to 5 bases and at J to 5 bases, leaving 4 bases not matched to a gene. The DNA for the CDR3 is TGTGCCTGGGGGGGACAGGGGGCCCACGAGCAGTACTTC. It specifies CAWGGQGAHEQYF.